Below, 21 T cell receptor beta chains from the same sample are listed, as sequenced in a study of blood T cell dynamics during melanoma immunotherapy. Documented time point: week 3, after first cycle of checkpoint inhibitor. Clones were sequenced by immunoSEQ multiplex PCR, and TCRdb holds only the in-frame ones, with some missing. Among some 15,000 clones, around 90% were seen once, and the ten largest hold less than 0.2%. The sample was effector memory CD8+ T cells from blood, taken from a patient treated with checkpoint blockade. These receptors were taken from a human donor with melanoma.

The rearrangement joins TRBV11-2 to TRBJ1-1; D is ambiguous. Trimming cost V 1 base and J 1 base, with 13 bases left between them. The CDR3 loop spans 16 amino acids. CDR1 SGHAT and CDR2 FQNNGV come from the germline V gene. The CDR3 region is CASSLGRFRSNTEAFF. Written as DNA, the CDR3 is TGTGCCAGCAGCTTAGGTAGATTTCGCTCGAACACTGAAGCTTTCTTT.

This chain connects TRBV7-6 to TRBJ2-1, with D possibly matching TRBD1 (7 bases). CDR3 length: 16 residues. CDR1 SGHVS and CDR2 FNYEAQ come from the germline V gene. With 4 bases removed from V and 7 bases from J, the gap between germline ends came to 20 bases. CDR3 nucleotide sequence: TGTGCCAGCAGCTCGCCATCTACAGGGGAGGCAAATGAGCAGTTCTTC. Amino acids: CASSSPSTGEANEQFF.

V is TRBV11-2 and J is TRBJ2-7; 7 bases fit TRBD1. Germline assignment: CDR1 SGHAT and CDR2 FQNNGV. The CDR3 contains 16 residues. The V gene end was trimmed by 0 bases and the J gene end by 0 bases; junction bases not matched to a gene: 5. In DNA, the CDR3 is TGTGCCAGCAGCTTAGATCCTGGGACAGCCTCCTACGAGCAGTACTTC. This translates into CASSLDPGTASYEQYF.

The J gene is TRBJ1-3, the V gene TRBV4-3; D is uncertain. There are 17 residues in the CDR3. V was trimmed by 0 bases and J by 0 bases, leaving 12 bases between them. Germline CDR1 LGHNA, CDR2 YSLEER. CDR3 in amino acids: CASSQDWKGGSGNTIYF. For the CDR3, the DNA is TGCGCCAGCAGCCAAGATTGGAAGGGAGGCTCTGGAAACACCATATATTTT.

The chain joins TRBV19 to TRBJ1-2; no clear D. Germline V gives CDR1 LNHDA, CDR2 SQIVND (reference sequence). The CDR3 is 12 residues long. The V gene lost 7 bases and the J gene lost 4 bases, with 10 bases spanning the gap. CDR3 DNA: TGTGCCAGTACCCCGAGCAGCTATGGCTACACCTTC. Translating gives CASTPSSYGYTF. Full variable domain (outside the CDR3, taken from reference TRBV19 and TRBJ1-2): DGGITQSPKYLFRKEGQNVTLSCEQNLNHDAMYWYRQDPGQGLRLIYYSQIVNDFQKGDIAEGYSVSREKKESFPLTVTSAQKNPTAFYLCASTPSSYGYTFGSGTRLTVV.

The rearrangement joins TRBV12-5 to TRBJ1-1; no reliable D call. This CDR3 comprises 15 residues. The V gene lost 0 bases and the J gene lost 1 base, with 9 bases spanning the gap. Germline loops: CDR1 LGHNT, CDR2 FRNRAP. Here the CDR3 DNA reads TGTGCTAGTGGTTTGGTACGGGAGTCGAACACTGAAGCTTTCTTT. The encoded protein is CASGLVRESNTEAFF.

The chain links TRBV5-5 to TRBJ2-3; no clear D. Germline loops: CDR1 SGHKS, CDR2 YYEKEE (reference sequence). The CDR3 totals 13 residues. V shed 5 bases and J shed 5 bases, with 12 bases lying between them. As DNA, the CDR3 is TGTGCCAGCAGTTCACCAGGAGTAGATACGCAGTATTTT. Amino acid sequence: CASSSPGVDTQYF. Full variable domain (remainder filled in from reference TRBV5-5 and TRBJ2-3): DAGVTQSPTHLIKTRGQQVTLRCSPISGHKSVSWYQQVLGQGPQFIFQYYEKEERGRGNFPDRFSARQFPNYSSELNVNALLLGDSALYLCASSSPGVDTQYFGPGTRLTVL.

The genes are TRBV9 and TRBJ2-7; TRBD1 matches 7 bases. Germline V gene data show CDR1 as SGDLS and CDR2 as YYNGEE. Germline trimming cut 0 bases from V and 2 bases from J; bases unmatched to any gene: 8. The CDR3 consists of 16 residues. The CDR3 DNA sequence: TGTGCCAGCAGCGTAGAGGGGGCGGGCGTCACCTACGAGCAGTACTTC. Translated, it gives CASSVEGAGVTYEQYF.

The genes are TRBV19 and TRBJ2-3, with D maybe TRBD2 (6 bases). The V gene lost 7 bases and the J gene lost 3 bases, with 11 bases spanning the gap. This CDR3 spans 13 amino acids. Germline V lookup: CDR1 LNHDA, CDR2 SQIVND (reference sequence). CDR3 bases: TGTGCCAGTAACTGGGGGGTGACAGATACGCAGTATTTT. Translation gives CASNWGVTDTQYF.

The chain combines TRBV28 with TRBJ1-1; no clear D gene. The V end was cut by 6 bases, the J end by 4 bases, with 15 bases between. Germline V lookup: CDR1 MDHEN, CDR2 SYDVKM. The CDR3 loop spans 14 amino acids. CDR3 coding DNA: TGTGCCAGCAGCCTCCGGGCTCATTCCACTGAAGCTTTCTTT. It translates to CASSLRAHSTEAFF. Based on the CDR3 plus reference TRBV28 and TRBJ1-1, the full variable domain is DVKVTQSSRYLVKRTGEKVFLECVQDMDHENMFWYRQDPGLGLRLIYFSYDVKMKEKGDIPEGYSVSREKKERFSLILESASTNQTSMYLCASSLRAHSTEAFFGQGTRLTVV.

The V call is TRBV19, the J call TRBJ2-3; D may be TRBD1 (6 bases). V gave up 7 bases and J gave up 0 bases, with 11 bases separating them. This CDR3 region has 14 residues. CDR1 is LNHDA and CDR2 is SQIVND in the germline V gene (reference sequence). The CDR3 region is CASTDTGSTDTQYF. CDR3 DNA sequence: TGTGCCAGTACAGACACAGGGAGCACAGATACGCAGTATTTT.

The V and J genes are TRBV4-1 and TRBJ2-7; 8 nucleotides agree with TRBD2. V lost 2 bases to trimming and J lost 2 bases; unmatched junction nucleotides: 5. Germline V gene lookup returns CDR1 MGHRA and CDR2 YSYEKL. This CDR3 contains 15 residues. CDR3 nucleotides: TGCGCCAGCAGCCAACGGGGGGGCGGGACCTACGAGCAGTACTTC. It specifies CASSQRGGGTYEQYF.

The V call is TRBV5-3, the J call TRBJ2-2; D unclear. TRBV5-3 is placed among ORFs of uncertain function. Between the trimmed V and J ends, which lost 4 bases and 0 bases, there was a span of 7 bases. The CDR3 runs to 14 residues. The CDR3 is CARSLTTNTGELFF. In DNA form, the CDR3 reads TGTGCCAGAAGCCTAACGACGAACACCGGGGAGCTGTTTTTT.

CDR3: CASSVAGGRSYEQYF. Written as DNA, the CDR3 is TGTGCCAGCAGCGTGGCGGGGGGACGGTCCTACGAGCAGTACTTC. The V call is TRBV9, the J call TRBJ2-7; TRBD2 agrees at 8 bases. This CDR3 is built from 15 residues. Germline trimming cut 2 bases from V and 1 base from J; bases unmatched to any gene: 5. The germline V gene encodes CDR1 SGDLS and CDR2 YYNGEE. Drawing the rest from reference TRBV9 and TRBJ2-7, the complete variable domain is DSGVTQTPKHLITATGQRVTLRCSPRSGDLSVYWYQQSLDQGLQFLIQYYNGEERAKGNILERFSAQQFPDLHSELNLSSLELGDSALYFCASSVAGGRSYEQYFGPGTRLTVT.

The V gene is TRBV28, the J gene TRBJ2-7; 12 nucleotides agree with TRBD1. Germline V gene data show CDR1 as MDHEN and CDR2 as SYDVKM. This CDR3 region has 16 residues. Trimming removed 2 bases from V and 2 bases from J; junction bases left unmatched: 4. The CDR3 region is CASSLTRDRGPYEQYF. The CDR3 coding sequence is TGTGCCAGCAGTTTAACGCGGGACAGGGGGCCCTACGAGCAGTACTTC.

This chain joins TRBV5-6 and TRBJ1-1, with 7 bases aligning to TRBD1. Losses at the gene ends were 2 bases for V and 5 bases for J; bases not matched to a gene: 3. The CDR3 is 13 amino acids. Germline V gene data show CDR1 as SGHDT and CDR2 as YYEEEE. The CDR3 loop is CASSFAGGTEAFF. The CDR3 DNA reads TGTGCCAGCAGCTTCGCAGGGGGTACTGAAGCTTTCTTT.

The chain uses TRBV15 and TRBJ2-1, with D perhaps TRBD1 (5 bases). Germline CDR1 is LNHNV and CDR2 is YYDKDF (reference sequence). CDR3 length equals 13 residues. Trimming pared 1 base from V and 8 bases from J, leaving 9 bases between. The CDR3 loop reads CATSRGGSDEQFF. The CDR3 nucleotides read TGTGCCACCAGCAGAGGGGGCTCGGATGAGCAGTTCTTC.

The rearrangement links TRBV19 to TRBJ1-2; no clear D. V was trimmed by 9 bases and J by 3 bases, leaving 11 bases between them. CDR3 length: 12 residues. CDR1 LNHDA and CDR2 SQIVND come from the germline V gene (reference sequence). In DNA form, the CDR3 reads TGTGCCAGCCAGGCGGGGTACTATGGCTACACCTTC. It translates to CASQAGYYGYTF.

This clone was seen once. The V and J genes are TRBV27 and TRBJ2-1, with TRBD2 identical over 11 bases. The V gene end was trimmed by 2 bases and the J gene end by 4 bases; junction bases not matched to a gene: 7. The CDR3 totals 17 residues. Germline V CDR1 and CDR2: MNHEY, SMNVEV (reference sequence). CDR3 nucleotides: TGTGCCAGCAGTTTAGGGTCTGGGACTAGCGGTTACAATGAGCAGTTCTTC. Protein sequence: CASSLGSGTSGYNEQFF.

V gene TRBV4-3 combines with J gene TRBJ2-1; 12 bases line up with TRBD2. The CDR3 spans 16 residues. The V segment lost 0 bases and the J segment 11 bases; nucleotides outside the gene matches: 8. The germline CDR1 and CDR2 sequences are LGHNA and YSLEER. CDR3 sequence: CASSQELLAGGGKQFF. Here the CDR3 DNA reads TGCGCCAGCAGCCAAGAACTACTAGCGGGAGGAGGTAAGCAGTTCTTC.

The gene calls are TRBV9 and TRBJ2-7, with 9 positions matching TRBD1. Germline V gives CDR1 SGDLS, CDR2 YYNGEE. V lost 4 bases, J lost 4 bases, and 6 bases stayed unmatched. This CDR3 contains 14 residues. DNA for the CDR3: TGTGCCAGCAGCACAGTCGGACAGGGGTACGAGCAGTACTTC. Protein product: CASSTVGQGYEQYF.